The entry that follows covers one TCR beta chain sequence. This record comes from a study of cytomegalovirus exposure and HLA in healthy donors. The V end lost 2 bases, the J end lost 1 base, and 9 bases lay between the germline ends. From germline, CDR1 is LGHNA and CDR2 YSLEER. The CDR3 spans 14 residues. This PCR relied on a set of 60 Vbeta primers and 13 Jbeta primers. This table comes from immunoSEQ multiplex PCR, and its TCRdb copy is limited to in-frame clones, with some not included. This table holds under 150,000 clones, 81% found once. The chain uses TRBV4-3 and TRBJ2-7; D is perhaps TRBD1 (5 bases). Material: PBMCs. This sequence was found in a man aged 18 to 35 in good health and CMV-seronegative. CDR3 coding DNA: TGCGCCAGCAGCCAAATGACAGTTTCCTACGAGCAGTACTTC. This gives the protein CASSQMTVSYEQYF.